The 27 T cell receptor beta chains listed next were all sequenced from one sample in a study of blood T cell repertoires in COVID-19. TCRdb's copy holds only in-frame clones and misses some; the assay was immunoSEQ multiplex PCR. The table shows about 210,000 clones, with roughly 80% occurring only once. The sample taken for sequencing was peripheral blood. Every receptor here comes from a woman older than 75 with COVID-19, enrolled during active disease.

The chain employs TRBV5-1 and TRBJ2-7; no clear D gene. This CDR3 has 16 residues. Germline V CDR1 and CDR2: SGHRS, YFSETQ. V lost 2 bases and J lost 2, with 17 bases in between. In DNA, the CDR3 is TGCGCCAGCAGCTTCGGTGGTGGCGGCACGACCTACGAGCAGTACTTC. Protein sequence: CASSFGGGGTTYEQYF.

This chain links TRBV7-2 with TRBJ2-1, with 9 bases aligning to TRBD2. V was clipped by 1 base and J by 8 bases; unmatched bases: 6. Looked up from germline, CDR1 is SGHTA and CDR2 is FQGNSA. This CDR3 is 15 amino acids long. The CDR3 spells CASSLVRGGRDEQFF. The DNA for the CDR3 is TGTGCCAGCAGCTTAGTGCGGGGGGGCCGGGATGAGCAGTTCTTC.

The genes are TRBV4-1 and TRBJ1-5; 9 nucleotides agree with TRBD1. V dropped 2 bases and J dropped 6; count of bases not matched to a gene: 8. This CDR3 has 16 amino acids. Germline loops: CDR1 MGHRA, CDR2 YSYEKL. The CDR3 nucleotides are TGCGCCAGCAGCCAACAACAGGGGGCAGGAGGTCAGCCCCAGCATTTT. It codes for CASSQQQGAGGQPQHF.

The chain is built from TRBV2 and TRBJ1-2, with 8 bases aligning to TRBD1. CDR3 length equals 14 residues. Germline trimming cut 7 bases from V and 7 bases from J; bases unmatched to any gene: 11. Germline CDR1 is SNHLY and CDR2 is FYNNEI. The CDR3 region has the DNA TGTGCCAGCAAGTCGGACAGGGAGGATTCTGGCTACACCTTC. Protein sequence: CASKSDREDSGYTF. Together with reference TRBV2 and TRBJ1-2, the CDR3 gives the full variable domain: EPEVTQTPSHQVTQMGQEVILRCVPISNHLYFYWYRQILGQKVEFLVSFYNNEISEKSEIFDDQFSVERPDGSNFTLKIRSTKLEDSAMYFCASKSDREDSGYTFGSGTRLTVV.

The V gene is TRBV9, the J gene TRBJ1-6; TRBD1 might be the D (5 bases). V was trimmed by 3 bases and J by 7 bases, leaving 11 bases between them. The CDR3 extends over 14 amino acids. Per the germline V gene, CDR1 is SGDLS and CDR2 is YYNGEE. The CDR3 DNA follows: TGTGCCAGCAGCGGGGGACTGACCAATTCACCCCTCCACTTT. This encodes CASSGGLTNSPLHF.

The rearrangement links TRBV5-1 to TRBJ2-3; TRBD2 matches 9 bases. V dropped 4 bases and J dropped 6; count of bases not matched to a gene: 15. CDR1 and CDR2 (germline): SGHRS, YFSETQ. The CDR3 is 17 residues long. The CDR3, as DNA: TGCGCCAGCAGCCGCCAGGGTAGCGGGGGAGCAGGTGATACGCAGTATTTT. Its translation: CASSRQGSGGAGDTQYF.

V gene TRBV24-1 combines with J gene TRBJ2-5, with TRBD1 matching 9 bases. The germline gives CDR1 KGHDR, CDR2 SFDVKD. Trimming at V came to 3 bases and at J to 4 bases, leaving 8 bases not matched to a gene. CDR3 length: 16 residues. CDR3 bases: TGTGCCACCAGTGATCCTCCGGGGACAGGGCCAGAGACCCAGTACTTC. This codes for CATSDPPGTGPETQYF.

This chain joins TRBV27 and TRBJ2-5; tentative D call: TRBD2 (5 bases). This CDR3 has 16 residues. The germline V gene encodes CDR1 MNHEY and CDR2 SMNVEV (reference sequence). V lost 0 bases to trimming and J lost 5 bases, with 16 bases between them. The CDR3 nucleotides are TGTGCCAGCAGTTTATCCTGGCGGGCCAGACGGGAGACCCAGTACTTC. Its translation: CASSLSWRARRETQYF.

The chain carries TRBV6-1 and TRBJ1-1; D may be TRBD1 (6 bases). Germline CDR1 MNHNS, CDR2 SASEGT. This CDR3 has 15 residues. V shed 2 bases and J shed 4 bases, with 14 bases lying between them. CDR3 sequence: CASSERQVKITEAFF. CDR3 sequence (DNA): TGTGCCAGCAGTGAAAGACAGGTTAAGATCACTGAAGCTTTCTTT.

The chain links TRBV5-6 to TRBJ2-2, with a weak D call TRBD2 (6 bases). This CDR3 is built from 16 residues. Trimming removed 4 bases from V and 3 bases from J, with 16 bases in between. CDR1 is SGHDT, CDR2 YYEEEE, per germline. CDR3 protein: CASSPRRELDTGELFF. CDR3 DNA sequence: TGTGCCAGCAGCCCCAGGAGGGAGCTTGACACCGGGGAGCTGTTTTTT.

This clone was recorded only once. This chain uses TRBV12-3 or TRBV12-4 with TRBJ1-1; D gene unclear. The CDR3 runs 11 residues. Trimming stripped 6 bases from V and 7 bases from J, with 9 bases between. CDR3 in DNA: TGTGCCAGCAGCGCCGCCAGTGAAGCTTTCTTT. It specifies CASSAASEAFF.

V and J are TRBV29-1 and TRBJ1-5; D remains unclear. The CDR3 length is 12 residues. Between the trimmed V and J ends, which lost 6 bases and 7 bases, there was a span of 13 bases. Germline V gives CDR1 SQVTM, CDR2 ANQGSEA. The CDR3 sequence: CSVGARGQPQHF. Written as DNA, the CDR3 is TGCAGCGTGGGTGCTCGCGGGCAGCCCCAGCATTTT.

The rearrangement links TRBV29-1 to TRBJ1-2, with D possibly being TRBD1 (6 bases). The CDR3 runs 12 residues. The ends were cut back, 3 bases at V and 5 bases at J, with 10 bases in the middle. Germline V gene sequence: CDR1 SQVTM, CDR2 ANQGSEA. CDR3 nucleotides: TGCAGCGTTGACAGGGGCGATTATGGCTACACCTTC. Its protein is CSVDRGDYGYTF.

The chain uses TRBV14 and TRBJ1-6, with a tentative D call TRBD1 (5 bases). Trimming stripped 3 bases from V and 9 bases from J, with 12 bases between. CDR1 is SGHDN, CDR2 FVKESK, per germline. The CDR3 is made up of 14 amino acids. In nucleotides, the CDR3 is TGTGCCAGCAGCCATCAGGGACTAGGTTCACCCCTCCACTTT. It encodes CASSHQGLGSPLHF.

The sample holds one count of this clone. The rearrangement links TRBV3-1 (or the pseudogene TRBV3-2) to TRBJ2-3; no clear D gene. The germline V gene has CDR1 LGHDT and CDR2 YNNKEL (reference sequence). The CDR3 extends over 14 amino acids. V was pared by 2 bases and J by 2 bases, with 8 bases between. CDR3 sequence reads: CASSQSLSTDTQYF. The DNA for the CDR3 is TGTGCCAGCAGCCAAAGCCTCTCCACAGATACGCAGTATTTT.

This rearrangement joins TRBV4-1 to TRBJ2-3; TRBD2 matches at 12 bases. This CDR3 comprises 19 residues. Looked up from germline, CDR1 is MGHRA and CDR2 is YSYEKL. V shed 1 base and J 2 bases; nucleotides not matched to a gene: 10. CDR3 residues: CASSQGLAGVVKPTDTQYF. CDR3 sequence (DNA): TGCGCCAGCAGCCAAGGACTAGCGGGGGTCGTCAAACCCACAGATACGCAGTATTTT.

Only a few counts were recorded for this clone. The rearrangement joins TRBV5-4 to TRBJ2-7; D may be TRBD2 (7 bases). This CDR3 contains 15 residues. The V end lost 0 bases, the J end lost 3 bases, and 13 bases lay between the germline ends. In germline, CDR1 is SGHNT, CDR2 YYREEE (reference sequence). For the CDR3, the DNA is TGTGCCAGCAGCTTGGGGGAGGGGGACGTCTACGAGCAGTACTTC. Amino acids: CASSLGEGDVYEQYF. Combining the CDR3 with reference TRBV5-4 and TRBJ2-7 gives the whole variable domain ETGVTQSPTHLIKTRGQQVTLRCSSQSGHNTVSWYQQALGQGPQFIFQYYREEENGRGNFPPRFSGLQFPNYSSELNVNALELDDSALYLCASSLGEGDVYEQYFGPGTRLTVT.

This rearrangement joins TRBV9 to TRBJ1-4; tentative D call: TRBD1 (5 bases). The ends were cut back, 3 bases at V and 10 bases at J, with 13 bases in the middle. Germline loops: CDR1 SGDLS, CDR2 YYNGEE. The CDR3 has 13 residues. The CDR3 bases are TGTGCCAGCAGCGCCCAGACAGCGGGAAAACTGTTTTTT. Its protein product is CASSAQTAGKLFF.

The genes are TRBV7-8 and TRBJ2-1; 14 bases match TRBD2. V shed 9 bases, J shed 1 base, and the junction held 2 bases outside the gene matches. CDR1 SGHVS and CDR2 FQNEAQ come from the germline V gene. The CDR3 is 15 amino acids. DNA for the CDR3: TGTGCCAGTCGGACTAGCGGGGGGTCCTACAATGAGCAGTTCTTC. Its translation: CASRTSGGSYNEQFF. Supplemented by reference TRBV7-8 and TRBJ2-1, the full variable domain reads GAGVSQSPRYKVAKRGQDVALRCDPISGHVSLFWYQQALGQGPEFLTYFQNEAQLDKSGLPSDRFFAERPEGSVSTLKIQRTQQEDSAVYLCASRTSGGSYNEQFFGPGTRLTVL.

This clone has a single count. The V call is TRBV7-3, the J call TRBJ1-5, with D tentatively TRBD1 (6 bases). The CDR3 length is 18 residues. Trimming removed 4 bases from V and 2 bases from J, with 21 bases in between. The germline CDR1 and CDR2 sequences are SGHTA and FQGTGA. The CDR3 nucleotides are TGTGCCAGCAGCTCCCTAGCCTTAAGGGGGTGGGGCAATCAGCCCCAGCATTTT. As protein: CASSSLALRGWGNQPQHF.

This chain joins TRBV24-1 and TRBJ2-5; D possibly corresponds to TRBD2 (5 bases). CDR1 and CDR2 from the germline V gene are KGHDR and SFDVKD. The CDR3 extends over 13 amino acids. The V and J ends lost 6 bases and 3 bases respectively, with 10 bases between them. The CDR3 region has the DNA TGTGCCACCAGTCCTCCCGGGAAAGAGACCCAGTACTTC. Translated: CATSPPGKETQYF.

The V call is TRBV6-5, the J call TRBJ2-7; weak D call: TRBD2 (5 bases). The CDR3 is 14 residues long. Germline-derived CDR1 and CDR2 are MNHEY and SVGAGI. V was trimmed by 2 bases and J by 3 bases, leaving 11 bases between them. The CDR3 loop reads CASSYDLEGYEQYF. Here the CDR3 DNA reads TGTGCCAGCAGTTACGACCTTGAGGGCTACGAGCAGTACTTC.

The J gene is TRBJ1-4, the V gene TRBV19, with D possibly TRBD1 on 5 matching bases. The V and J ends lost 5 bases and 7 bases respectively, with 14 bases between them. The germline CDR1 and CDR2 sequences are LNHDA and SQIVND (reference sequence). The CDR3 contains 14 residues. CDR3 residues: CASSLGGGPEKLFF. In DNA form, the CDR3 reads TGTGCCAGTAGTCTCGGGGGAGGGCCTGAAAAACTGTTTTTT.

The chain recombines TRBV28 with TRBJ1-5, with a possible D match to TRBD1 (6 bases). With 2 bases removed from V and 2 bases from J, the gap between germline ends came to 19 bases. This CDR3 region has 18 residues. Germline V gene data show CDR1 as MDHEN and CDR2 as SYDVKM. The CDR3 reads CASSLGTKVNWGNQPQHF. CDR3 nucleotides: TGTGCCAGCAGTTTAGGGACAAAGGTTAATTGGGGCAATCAGCCCCAGCATTTT.

The CDR3 bases are TGTGCCAGCAGTTTAACTGGGGAGGTTGAGCAGTTCTTC. The encoded protein is CASSLTGEVEQFF. The rearrangement joins TRBV12-3 or TRBV12-4 to TRBJ2-1; D perhaps matches TRBD2 (6 bases). V was cut by 2 bases and J by 9 bases, with 11 bases left in between. This CDR3 comprises 13 residues.

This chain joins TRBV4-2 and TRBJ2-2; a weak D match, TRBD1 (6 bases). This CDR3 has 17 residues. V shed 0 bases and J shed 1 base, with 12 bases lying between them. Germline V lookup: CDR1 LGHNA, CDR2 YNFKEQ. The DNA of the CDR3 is TGTGCCAGCAGCCAAGACGCCGGGACACAGAACACCGGGGAGCTGTTTTTT. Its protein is CASSQDAGTQNTGELFF.

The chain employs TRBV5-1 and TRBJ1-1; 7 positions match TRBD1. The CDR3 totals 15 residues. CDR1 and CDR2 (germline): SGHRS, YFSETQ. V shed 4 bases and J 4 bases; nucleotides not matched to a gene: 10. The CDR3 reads CASSRGHRGGTEAFF. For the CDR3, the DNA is TGCGCCAGCAGCAGGGGTCACAGGGGAGGCACTGAAGCTTTCTTT. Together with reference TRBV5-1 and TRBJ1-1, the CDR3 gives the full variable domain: KAGVTQTPRYLIKTRGQQVTLSCSPISGHRSVSWYQQTPGQGLQFLFEYFSETQRNKGNFPGRFSGRQFSNSRSEMNVSTLELGDSALYLCASSRGHRGGTEAFFGQGTRLTVV.